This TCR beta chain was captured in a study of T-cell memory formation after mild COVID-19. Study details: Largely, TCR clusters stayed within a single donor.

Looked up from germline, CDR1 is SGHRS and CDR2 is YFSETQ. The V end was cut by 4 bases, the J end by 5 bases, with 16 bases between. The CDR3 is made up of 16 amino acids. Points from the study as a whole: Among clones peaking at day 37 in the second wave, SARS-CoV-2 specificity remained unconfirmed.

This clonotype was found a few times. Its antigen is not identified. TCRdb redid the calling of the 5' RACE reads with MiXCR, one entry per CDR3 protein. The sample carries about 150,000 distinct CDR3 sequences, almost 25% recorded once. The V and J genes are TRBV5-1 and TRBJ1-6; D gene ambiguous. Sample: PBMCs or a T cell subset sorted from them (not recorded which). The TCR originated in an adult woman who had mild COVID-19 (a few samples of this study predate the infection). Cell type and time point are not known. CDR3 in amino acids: CASSRGEGDHNSPLHF. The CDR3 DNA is TGCGCCAGCAGCCGCGGCGAGGGCGACCATAATTCACCCCTCCACTTT.